The 32 T cell receptor beta chains in this list originate from one sample, sequenced in a study of cytomegalovirus exposure and HLA in healthy donors. The PCR was carried out with 60 Vbeta primers and 13 Jbeta primers. The protocol was immunoSEQ multiplex PCR, while the TCRdb copy is restricted to in-frame clones and leaves out a portion. This table has 100,000 to 150,000 clones, around 80% appearing once. Sequenced input: PBMCs. The origin of the receptors is a woman in her 30s in good health and CMV-seronegative.

The chain joins TRBV19 to TRBJ2-1; the match to TRBD2 covers 12 bases. The CDR3 has 16 residues. V lost 1 base and J lost 7; bases outside the gene matches: 5. Germline loops: CDR1 LNHDA, CDR2 SQIVND (reference sequence). The CDR3 DNA reads as TGTGCCAGTAGTATAGTGGCTAGCGGGGGGGTTAATGAGCAGTTCTTC. Protein sequence: CASSIVASGGVNEQFF.

The V and J genes are TRBV4-2 and TRBJ1-1, with D uncertain. Looked up from germline, CDR1 is LGHNA and CDR2 is YNFKEQ. Trimming took 0 bases from V and 0 from J, leaving 8 bases between them. The CDR3 extends over 15 amino acids. CDR3 sequence: CASSQDYTMNTEAFF. The DNA for the CDR3 is TGTGCCAGCAGCCAAGATTACACCATGAACACTGAAGCTTTCTTT.

This clone was seen once. The CDR3 loop reads CASRAGQGYYGYTF. Written as DNA, the CDR3 is TGTGCCAGCAGGGCGGGACAGGGGTACTATGGCTACACCTTC. The chain is built from TRBV7-2 and TRBJ1-2, with TRBD1 matching over 10 bases. Germline CDR1 and CDR2: SGHTA and FQGNSA. The V segment lost 6 bases and the J segment 3 bases; nucleotides outside the gene matches: 4. The CDR3 is 14 residues long. The full variable domain, in which reference TRBV7-2 and TRBJ1-2 provide the parts outside the CDR3, is GAGVSQSPSNKVTEKGKDVELRCDPISGHTALYWYRQSLGQGLEFLIYFQGNSAPDKSGLPSDRFSAERTGGSVSTLTIQRTQQEDSAVYLCASRAGQGYYGYTFGSGTRLTVV.

The chain couples TRBV30 to TRBJ2-6; D is uncertain. CDR3 size: 14 residues. CDR1 is GTSNPN and CDR2 is SVGIG in the germline V gene (reference sequence). V was trimmed by 3 bases and J by 2 bases, leaving 8 bases between them. In nucleotides, the CDR3 is TGTGCCTGGAGGAGGCTGACTGGGGCCAACGTCCTGACTTTC. Its translation: CAWRRLTGANVLTF.

This clone was counted once. This sequence joins TRBV30 and TRBJ1-4, with D perhaps matching TRBD1 (6 bases). Germline lookup yields CDR1 GTSNPN and CDR2 SVGIG (reference sequence). With 1 base removed from V and 0 bases from J, the gap between germline ends came to 15 bases. The CDR3 is 17 residues long. The CDR3 DNA is TGTGCCTGGAGTGCGGGGGGGGCCCCTGCAACTAATGAAAAACTGTTTTTT. Its translation is CAWSAGGAPATNEKLFF.

The rearrangement joins TRBV7-9 to TRBJ1-4; 7 bases line up with TRBD1. Germline V gives CDR1 SEHNR, CDR2 FQNEAQ (reference sequence). The V segment lost 2 bases and the J segment 3 bases; nucleotides outside the gene matches: 9. The CDR3 contains 17 residues. CDR3 region: CASSLRGRGSANEKLFF. In DNA form, the CDR3 reads TGTGCCAGCAGCTTAAGGGGCAGGGGGTCGGCTAATGAAAAACTGTTTTTT.

The gene calls are TRBV6-1 and TRBJ1-1; TRBD1 might be the D (5 bases). The germline V gene encodes CDR1 MNHNS and CDR2 SASEGT. V was clipped by 8 bases and J by 4 bases, with 17 bases between them. CDR3 length: 14 amino acids. The CDR3 loop is CASRWSGRGTEAFF. The CDR3 DNA follows: TGTGCCAGCCGCTGGTCAGGGAGGGGCACTGAAGCTTTCTTT.

V gene TRBV6-1 combines with J gene TRBJ2-7; 8 bases align to TRBD2. The germline V gene has CDR1 MNHNS and CDR2 SASEGT. The CDR3 covers 16 residues. Trimming at V came to 4 bases and at J to 3 bases, leaving 11 bases not matched to a gene. CDR3 residues: CASSAGGDQMRYEQYF. In DNA, the CDR3 is TGTGCCAGCAGTGCCGGGGGGGACCAAATGCGCTACGAGCAGTACTTC.

V usage is TRBV10-2 and J usage is TRBJ2-7; D remains ambiguous. Germline lookup yields CDR1 WSHSY and CDR2 SAAADI. The CDR3 length is 11 residues. Trimming took off 10 bases at V and 2 bases at J, with 9 bases between the two ends. The CDR3 sequence is CATQTPYEQYF. The CDR3 coding sequence is TGCGCCACCCAGACTCCCTACGAGCAGTACTTC.

The gene calls are TRBV15 and TRBJ2-2; D perhaps matches TRBD1 (6 bases). The CDR3 length is 16 residues. Germline V gives CDR1 LNHNV, CDR2 YYDKDF (reference sequence). The V gene lost 1 base and the J gene lost 2 bases, with 11 bases spanning the gap. This CDR3 reads CATSRGQAINTGELFF. CDR3 sequence (DNA): TGTGCCACCAGCAGAGGACAGGCGATAAACACCGGGGAGCTGTTTTTT.

This clone was counted a single time. The rearrangement links TRBV19 to TRBJ1-2; 7 bases are a match to TRBD1. From germline, CDR1 is LNHDA and CDR2 SQIVND (reference sequence). This CDR3 is 18 amino acids long. The V gene end was trimmed by 0 bases and the J gene end by 1 base; junction bases not matched to a gene: 11. This CDR3 reads CASSIEQGTADFNYGYTF. CDR3 nucleotide sequence: TGTGCCAGTAGTATAGAACAGGGGACAGCGGACTTTAACTATGGCTACACCTTC.

This chain uses TRBV27 with TRBJ1-5; possible D gene TRBD1, 6 bases. The length of the CDR3 is 16 residues. V was cut by 8 bases and J by 1 base, with 18 bases left in between. Germline V lookup: CDR1 MNHEY, CDR2 SMNVEV (reference sequence). The CDR3 DNA follows: TGTGCCAGCGGTACTGGCGGGAGGGGGAGCAATCAGCCCCAGCATTTT. Amino acids: CASGTGGRGSNQPQHF.

The V call is TRBV6-5, the J call TRBJ1-2, with D perhaps TRBD1 (6 bases). The CDR3 has 13 residues. V was trimmed by 2 bases and J by 6 bases, leaving 10 bases between them. Germline values: CDR1 MNHEY, CDR2 SVGAGI. CDR3 bases: TGTGCCAGCAGTTACAAGGCAGGGGATGGCTACACCTTC. Protein product: CASSYKAGDGYTF.

The V call is TRBV11-2, the J call TRBJ1-1; 11 nucleotides agree with TRBD1. The ends lost 1 base at V and 4 bases at J; junction bases unmatched: 2. This CDR3 is 15 amino acids long. Germline CDR1 reads SGHAT; CDR2 reads FQNNGV. The CDR3 spells CASSLVGTGGTEAFF. The CDR3 bases are TGTGCCAGCAGCTTAGTTGGGACAGGGGGCACTGAAGCTTTCTTT.

This clone was picked up a small number of times. The V call is TRBV19, the J call TRBJ2-6; D possibly corresponds to TRBD2 (6 bases). The CDR3 consists of 14 residues. Germline V gene sequence: CDR1 LNHDA, CDR2 SQIVND (reference sequence). V lost 5 bases and J 4 bases, leaving 9 bases between the germline ends. The CDR3 here is CASSHRGGANVLTF. For the CDR3, the DNA is TGTGCCAGTAGTCACCGGGGGGGGGCCAACGTCCTGACTTTC.

The rearrangement joins TRBV27 to TRBJ1-2; 11 bases are shared with TRBD1. The germline V gene has CDR1 MNHEY and CDR2 SMNVEV (reference sequence). This CDR3 has 15 amino acids. J lost 2 bases, V lost 8 bases, and 7 bases had no gene match. DNA for the CDR3: TGTGCCAGCGGGGACAGGGGGAGTTCAAACTATGGCTACACCTTC. This translates into CASGDRGSSNYGYTF.

The J gene is TRBJ2-7, the V gene TRBV7-2; D might be TRBD1 (5 bases). There are 15 residues in the CDR3. V was cut by 4 bases and J by 2 bases, with 15 bases left in between. Germline V CDR1 and CDR2: SGHTA, FQGNSA. CDR3 in DNA: TGTGCCAGCAGCTCAGGGAATGTGCCAACCTACGAGCAGTACTTC. Translating it yields CASSSGNVPTYEQYF.

This clone was seen a single time. V is TRBV6-5 and J is TRBJ2-7, with 7 bases that match TRBD2. Looked up from germline, CDR1 is MNHEY and CDR2 is SVGAGI. This CDR3 is built from 15 residues. Trimming at V came to 0 bases and at J to 1 base, leaving 3 bases not matched to a gene. DNA of the CDR3: TGTGCCAGCAGTTACTCGAGTAGCGGGTCCTACGAGCAGTACTTC. Translation: CASSYSSSGSYEQYF.

The chain employs TRBV11-2 and TRBJ2-3; tentatively, D is TRBD1 (5 bases). The CDR3 covers 16 residues. The germline V gene has CDR1 SGHAT and CDR2 FQNNGV. V was cut by 1 base and J by 4 bases, with 15 bases left in between. This chain's CDR3 is CASSLGWGPPADTQYF. The CDR3 region has the DNA TGTGCCAGCAGCTTAGGGTGGGGCCCCCCGGCAGATACGCAGTATTTT.

V and J are TRBV7-8 and TRBJ2-1; 8 bases align to TRBD1. The CDR3 length is 12 residues. CDR1 and CDR2 (germline): SGHVS, FQNEAQ. Trimming removed 2 bases from V and 13 bases from J; junction bases left unmatched: 4. The CDR3 nucleotides are TGTGCCAGCAGCTTAACCGGGACAGGTCAGTTCTTC. Residues: CASSLTGTGQFF.

V gene TRBV7-9 combines with J gene TRBJ2-7; 7 bases line up with TRBD2. Germline V lookup: CDR1 SEHNR, CDR2 FQNEAQ (reference sequence). CDR3 length equals 15 residues. The V segment lost 7 bases and the J segment 0 bases; nucleotides outside the gene matches: 9. The CDR3 here is CASNSGTKRSYEQYF. The DNA of the CDR3 is TGTGCCAGCAACTCCGGGACTAAGCGCTCCTACGAGCAGTACTTC.

This clone was seen a few times. The chain couples TRBV4-2 to TRBJ2-5; a possible D gene is TRBD2 (5 bases). V was clipped by 0 bases and J by 5 bases, with 13 bases between them. The CDR3 extends over 15 amino acids. The V gene's germline CDR1 is LGHNA and CDR2 YNFKEQ. CDR3 region: CASSQDPSRGETQYF. CDR3 DNA: TGTGCCAGCAGCCAAGATCCCAGCCGCGGGGAGACCCAGTACTTC.

The V gene is TRBV7-6, the J gene TRBJ2-2, with 7 nucleotides matching TRBD1. The V segment lost 5 bases and the J segment 0 bases; nucleotides outside the gene matches: 6. Germline loops: CDR1 SGHVS, CDR2 FNYEAQ. The CDR3 totals 16 residues. CDR3 sequence: CASSRRQGSNTGELFF. The CDR3 DNA reads as TGTGCCAGCAGCCGCAGACAGGGCTCGAACACCGGGGAGCTGTTTTTT.

This clone came up a few times. The V and J genes are TRBV6-1 and TRBJ1-5; no clear D. CDR1 MNHNS and CDR2 SASEGT come from the germline V gene. The CDR3 loop spans 14 amino acids. V shed 4 bases and J shed 9 bases, with 16 bases lying between them. CDR3 nucleotides: TGTGCCAGCAGTGCACAGCCTCGGGAATGGCCCCAGCATTTT. The encoded protein is CASSAQPREWPQHF.

Only a few counts were recorded for this clone. The chain joins TRBV6-5 to TRBJ2-1, with 8 bases aligning to TRBD2. CDR3 length equals 15 residues. Germline CDR1 MNHEY, CDR2 SVGAGI. The ends lost 6 bases at V and 7 bases at J; junction bases unmatched: 11. CDR3 DNA sequence: TGTGCCAGCAGGGCGCCCTGGCGGGGGGTAAATGAGCAGTTCTTC. Translating gives CASRAPWRGVNEQFF.

The chain employs TRBV4-2 and TRBJ2-3, with D maybe TRBD2 (7 bases). The germline V gene has CDR1 LGHNA and CDR2 YNFKEQ. The CDR3 runs 16 residues. Trimming took off 1 base at V and 12 bases at J, with 23 bases between the two ends. CDR3 DNA sequence: TGTGCCAGCAGCCAAGGGAGGGGGTTCGAGGGGAGGGTACAGTATTTT. Its protein product is CASSQGRGFEGRVQYF.

The rearrangement uses TRBV5-1 and TRBJ1-1, with no clear D. This CDR3 region has 12 residues. Between the trimmed V and J ends, which lost 4 bases and 4 bases, there was a span of 8 bases. The V gene's germline CDR1 is SGHRS and CDR2 YFSETQ. The chain's CDR3 is CASSGGITEAFF. The CDR3 DNA reads as TGCGCCAGCAGCGGAGGGATCACTGAAGCTTTCTTT.

The V and J genes are TRBV7-9 and TRBJ2-3; D not resolved. The CDR3 has 12 amino acids. V lost 4 bases to trimming and J lost 2 bases, with 4 bases between them. Germline values: CDR1 SEHNR, CDR2 FQNEAQ (reference sequence). This CDR3 reads CASSSITDTQYF. CDR3 nucleotide sequence: TGTGCCAGCAGCTCTATCACAGATACGCAGTATTTT.

The chain recombines TRBV7-2 with TRBJ1-4; TRBD1 matches 7 bases. After removal of 5 bases from V and 7 bases from J, the junction contained 4 bases not matched to a gene. The CDR3 covers 13 residues. Germline V gene sequence: CDR1 SGHTA, CDR2 FQGNSA. As DNA, the CDR3 is TGTGCCAGCAGCAAAAACAGGGGTGAAAAACTGTTTTTT. Residues: CASSKNRGEKLFF.

The chain employs TRBV5-1 and TRBJ2-2, with D hard to call. V was pared by 7 bases and J by 2 bases, with 15 bases between. CDR1 and CDR2 from the germline V gene are SGHRS and YFSETQ. The CDR3 contains 15 residues. CDR3 nucleotides: TGCGCCAGCCTCCCGGAGAATGTAAACACCGGGGAGCTGTTTTTT. Translation gives CASLPENVNTGELFF. The full variable domain, completed using reference TRBV5-1 and TRBJ2-2, is KAGVTQTPRYLIKTRGQQVTLSCSPISGHRSVSWYQQTPGQGLQFLFEYFSETQRNKGNFPGRFSGRQFSNSRSEMNVSTLELGDSALYLCASLPENVNTGELFFGEGSRLTVL.

The chain links TRBV30 to TRBJ1-2; the match to TRBD1 covers 9 bases. Losses at the gene ends were 3 bases for V and 8 bases for J; bases not matched to a gene: 10. Per the germline V gene, CDR1 is GTSNPN and CDR2 is SVGIG (reference sequence). This CDR3 has 14 residues. For the CDR3, the DNA is TGTGCCTGGAGCCGCGACGGGACAGGGAGGGGCTACACCTTC. It translates to CAWSRDGTGRGYTF.

The chain uses TRBV4-1 and TRBJ2-5; 7 nucleotides align to TRBD2. Germline CDR1 MGHRA, CDR2 YSYEKL. V trimming: 4 bases; J trimming: 4 bases; junction bases outside the gene matches: 6. This CDR3 comprises 14 residues. The CDR3 nucleotides are TGCGCCAGCAGCCTCGGGCCGGGAGGAGAGACCCAGTACTTC. It specifies CASSLGPGGETQYF.